The 29 T cell receptor beta chains below were found in one sample sequenced in a study of Ad26.COV2.S vaccination and SARS-CoV-2 variants. Described treatment: 19 received Ad26.COV2.S at low or high dose, single or two shots; about 5 received placebo; per-sample allocation not given. The investigators took samples on day 63 after the first vaccine or placebo injection. The assay was immunoSEQ multiplex PCR, and TCRdb's table has in-frame clones only and misses some. This sample has 400,000 to 450,000 clones, with roughly 88% found just once. This material consisted of peripheral blood, taken in a trial of Ad26.COV2.S vaccine versus placebo. Receptor source: a person between 18 and 65 years old who received the Ad26.COV2.S COVID-19 vaccine or a placebo.

The V gene is TRBV11-2, the J gene TRBJ1-4; tentative D call: TRBD1 (5 bases). CDR3 length: 14 amino acids. CDR1 and CDR2 (germline): SGHAT, FQNNGV. V dropped 6 bases and J dropped 6 bases, with 14 bases sitting between them. The CDR3, as DNA: TGTGCCAGCAGACCGGAGGGGTTGCATGAAAAACTGTTTTTT. Protein sequence: CASRPEGLHEKLFF. Complete variable domain (other parts from reference TRBV11-2 and TRBJ1-4): EAGVAQSPRYKIIEKRQSVAFWCNPISGHATLYWYQQILGQGPKLLIQFQNNGVVDDSQLPKDRFSAERLKGVDSTLKIQPAKLEDSAVYLCASRPEGLHEKLFFGSGTQLSVL.

This clone was seen a few times. The gene calls are TRBV18 and TRBJ2-7, with 7 bases fitting TRBD1. The CDR3 sequence is 14 residues long. Trimming removed 6 bases from V and 1 base from J; junction bases left unmatched: 6. Per germline, CDR1 KGHSH and CDR2 LQKENI. CDR3 DNA sequence: TGTGCCAGCTCTTGGACAGGAGAATCCTACGAGCAGTACTTC. Its translation is CASSWTGESYEQYF.

The chain couples TRBV5-6 to TRBJ1-4; TRBD1 is a possible D gene (6 bases). V was cut by 6 bases and J by 5 bases, with 11 bases left in between. Germline assignment: CDR1 SGHDT and CDR2 YYEEEE. The CDR3 sequence is 13 residues long. CDR3 region: CASNIQGNEKLFF. The DNA of the CDR3 is TGTGCCAGCAACATACAGGGAAATGAAAAACTGTTTTTT.

The chain carries TRBV6-5 and TRBJ1-6; D unresolved. Germline V lookup: CDR1 MNHEY, CDR2 SVGAGI. The CDR3 is made up of 15 amino acids. V lost 6 bases and J 7 bases, leaving 16 bases between the germline ends. CDR3 nucleotide sequence: TGTGCCAGCAGGCCCCCGGGGAAGTTGAATTCACCCCTCCACTTT. It specifies CASRPPGKLNSPLHF.

The chain is built from TRBV7-2 and TRBJ2-2; 7 bases align to TRBD2. V shed 6 bases and J 3 bases; nucleotides not matched to a gene: 7. The CDR3 runs 15 residues. Germline V gene lookup returns CDR1 SGHTA and CDR2 FQGNSA. The CDR3 region is CASSPTSSYTGELFF. The CDR3 DNA sequence: TGTGCCAGCAGTCCGACTAGCTCCTACACCGGGGAGCTGTTTTTT.

The rearrangement links TRBV3-1 (or the pseudogene TRBV3-2) to TRBJ1-1; D not resolved. The germline CDR1 and CDR2 sequences are LGHDT and YNNKEL (reference sequence). V shed 3 bases and J shed 3 bases, with 26 bases lying between them. The CDR3 loop spans 19 amino acids. The CDR3 nucleotides read TGTGCCAGCAGCCACCCCCATAGGTCCATCAGGAGGTGCGACACTGAAGCTTTCTTT. It is translated as CASSHPHRSIRRCDTEAFF.

V gene TRBV9 combines with J gene TRBJ2-1; the D gene could be TRBD1 or TRBD2 (5 bases each). Germline CDR1 reads SGDLS; CDR2 reads YYNGEE. Trimming shortened V by 4 bases and J by 1 base, and 12 bases separated the two germline ends. CDR3 length equals 15 residues. CDR3 residues: CASSPGSLSYNEQFF. CDR3 DNA: TGTGCCAGCAGCCCAGGGAGTCTTTCCTACAATGAGCAGTTCTTC.

The chain uses TRBV19 and TRBJ2-1, with a possible D match to TRBD2 (6 bases). V was clipped by 6 bases and J by 8 bases, with 14 bases between them. Per the germline V gene, CDR1 is LNHDA and CDR2 is SQIVND (reference sequence). The CDR3 totals 13 residues. The CDR3 sequence is CASSVRGKDEQFF. In DNA form, the CDR3 reads TGTGCCAGTAGCGTCCGGGGGAAGGATGAGCAGTTCTTC.

Turning to this clone: The sample holds other DNA sequences that translate to the same CDR3. The chain links TRBV28 to TRBJ1-2; D gene unclear. This CDR3 spans 12 amino acids. Trimming removed 2 bases from V and 4 bases from J, with 5 bases in between. Germline V CDR1 and CDR2: MDHEN, SYDVKM. The CDR3 DNA reads TGTGCCAGCAGTTTACGTGGCTATGGCTACACCTTC. Translating gives CASSLRGYGYTF.

J is TRBJ2-3 and V is TRBV9, with TRBD2 identical over 7 bases. With V trimmed by 0 bases and J by 1 base, 5 bases remained unmatched. The CDR3 is 16 amino acids. The germline CDR1 and CDR2 sequences are SGDLS and YYNGEE. For the CDR3, the DNA is TGTGCCAGCAGCGTAGAGCTACTAGCGCGCACAGATACGCAGTATTTT. This codes for CASSVELLARTDTQYF.

The rearrangement uses TRBV10-3 and TRBJ2-3, with 13 positions matching TRBD2. The CDR3 is 18 residues long. The junction had 14 bases not matched to a gene; V was cut back by 9 bases and J by 2 bases. Germline V gene lookup returns CDR1 ENHRY and CDR2 SYGVKD. The DNA for the CDR3 is TGTGCCATACATACCGGGACTAGCGGGGCGAACCCCACAGATACGCAGTATTTT. This encodes CAIHTGTSGANPTDTQYF.

The genes are TRBV5-1 and TRBJ1-6; D is undetermined. The V end lost 0 bases, the J end lost 7 bases, and 11 bases lay between the germline ends. Germline V gene lookup returns CDR1 SGHRS and CDR2 YFSETQ. The CDR3 covers 15 residues. CDR3: CASSLAAQPNSPLHF. The CDR3 DNA is TGCGCCAGCAGCTTGGCCGCACAGCCCAATTCACCCCTCCACTTT.

This chain links TRBV6-5 with TRBJ1-3, with TRBD1 identical over 8 bases. The germline V gene has CDR1 MNHEY and CDR2 SVGAGI. The CDR3 sequence is 15 residues long. The V and J ends lost 10 bases and 3 bases, in that order; junction bases with no gene match: 11. CDR3 sequence: CATSRGQSFGNTIYF. DNA of the CDR3: TGTGCCACCTCCAGGGGGCAATCGTTTGGAAACACCATATATTTT.

This chain connects TRBV7-2 to TRBJ2-7; 9 bases are a match to TRBD2. CDR1 and CDR2 from the germline V gene are SGHTA and FQGNSA. The V segment lost 4 bases and the J segment 0 bases; nucleotides outside the gene matches: 4. The CDR3 consists of 15 residues. The CDR3 spells CASSSAGGPSYEQYF. The CDR3 DNA sequence: TGTGCCAGCAGCTCAGCGGGAGGCCCCTCCTACGAGCAGTACTTC.

The gene calls are TRBV9 and TRBJ1-2; 7 bases are a match to TRBD1. The germline V gene has CDR1 SGDLS and CDR2 YYNGEE. V was pared by 3 bases and J by 6 bases, with 14 bases of the junction left unmatched. The CDR3 has 16 amino acids. The CDR3 DNA sequence: TGTGCCAGCAGCGAGCACTACAGGGGCTCTTTTAATGGCTACACCTTC. Translating gives CASSEHYRGSFNGYTF. The variable domain in full, completed from reference TRBV9 and TRBJ1-2, reads DSGVTQTPKHLITATGQRVTLRCSPRSGDLSVYWYQQSLDQGLQFLIQYYNGEERAKGNILERFSAQQFPDLHSELNLSSLELGDSALYFCASSEHYRGSFNGYTFGSGTRLTVV.

This clone was recorded once. The rearrangement uses TRBV24-1 and TRBJ2-5; D is perhaps TRBD1 (6 bases). The length of the CDR3 is 13 residues. The V and J ends lost 6 bases and 4 bases respectively, with 11 bases between them. The germline V gene has CDR1 KGHDR and CDR2 SFDVKD. This CDR3 reads CATSLLGGETQYF. In DNA form, the CDR3 reads TGTGCCACCAGTTTATTAGGGGGAGAGACCCAGTACTTC.

The genes are TRBV27 and TRBJ2-7; possibly TRBD2 for D (6 bases). The length of the CDR3 is 14 residues. The germline CDR1 and CDR2 sequences are MNHEY and SMNVEV (reference sequence). Trimming pared 0 bases from V and 6 bases from J, leaving 12 bases between. CDR3: CASSLSGGVSEQYF. The CDR3 DNA follows: TGTGCCAGCAGTTTATCGGGGGGAGTTAGCGAGCAGTACTTC.

V gene TRBV20-1 combines with J gene TRBJ2-1; 11 bases agree with TRBD2. The germline V gene has CDR1 DFQATT and CDR2 SNEGSKA (reference sequence). The CDR3 spans 12 residues. V dropped 3 bases and J dropped 10; count of bases not matched to a gene: 2. The CDR3 coding sequence is TGCAGTGCTAGTGGGACTAGCGGAGAGCAGTTCTTC. As protein: CSASGTSGEQFF.

The gene calls are TRBV7-9 and TRBJ1-1; D gene unclear. The V end was cut by 5 bases, the J end by 2 bases, with 9 bases between. CDR3 length: 13 amino acids. Germline lookup yields CDR1 SEHNR and CDR2 FQNEAQ (reference sequence). In nucleotides, the CDR3 is TGTGCCAGCAGCGGAACAGTAAACACTGAAGCTTTCTTT. Translated, it gives CASSGTVNTEAFF.

The gene calls are TRBV6-1 and TRBJ2-1, with D perhaps matching TRBD1 (5 bases). Germline V gives CDR1 MNHNS, CDR2 SASEGT. Trimming left V 2 bases short and J 9 bases short, with 14 bases between. The CDR3 extends over 14 amino acids. This CDR3 reads CASSERWGTGEQFF. In DNA form, the CDR3 reads TGTGCCAGCAGTGAAAGGTGGGGAACAGGTGAGCAGTTCTTC.

The rearrangement joins TRBV5-1 to TRBJ1-2, with a weak D call TRBD1 (5 bases). From germline, CDR1 is SGHRS and CDR2 YFSETQ. The V gene lost 0 bases and the J gene lost 4 bases, with 13 bases spanning the gap. The CDR3 consists of 15 residues. In DNA form, the CDR3 reads TGCGCCAGCAGCTTGGTAGGGGTTGAGGGCTATGGCTACACCTTC. It codes for CASSLVGVEGYGYTF. The complete variable domain, with remaining parts taken from reference TRBV5-1 and TRBJ1-2, reads KAGVTQTPRYLIKTRGQQVTLSCSPISGHRSVSWYQQTPGQGLQFLFEYFSETQRNKGNFPGRFSGRQFSNSRSEMNVSTLELGDSALYLCASSLVGVEGYGYTFGSGTRLTVV.

The chain is built from TRBV7-8 and TRBJ1-1, with D perhaps matching TRBD1 (5 bases). The CDR3 covers 14 residues. V was cut by 5 bases and J by 1 base, with 11 bases left in between. Germline V lookup: CDR1 SGHVS, CDR2 FQNEAQ. The CDR3 DNA follows: TGTGCCAGCAGCGAACGGGGCCGGAACACTGAAGCTTTCTTT. Its translation: CASSERGRNTEAFF. Full variable domain (remainder filled in from reference TRBV7-8 and TRBJ1-1): GAGVSQSPRYKVAKRGQDVALRCDPISGHVSLFWYQQALGQGPEFLTYFQNEAQLDKSGLPSDRFFAERPEGSVSTLKIQRTQQEDSAVYLCASSERGRNTEAFFGQGTRLTVV.

The genes are TRBV5-1 and TRBJ2-5, with 9 bases lining up with TRBD1. The V and J ends lost 3 bases and 4 bases, in that order; junction bases with no gene match: 7. CDR3 length equals 15 residues. Germline-derived CDR1 and CDR2 are SGHRS and YFSETQ. Here the CDR3 reads CASSWTGAVGETQYF. The CDR3 DNA sequence: TGCGCCAGCAGCTGGACAGGGGCGGTTGGAGAGACCCAGTACTTC.

The genes are TRBV28 and TRBJ1-3; 7 bases are a match to TRBD1. CDR1 MDHEN and CDR2 SYDVKM come from the germline V gene. J gave up 0 bases and V 4 bases, and 3 bases lay outside the gene matches. There are 15 residues in the CDR3. The CDR3 protein is CASSSGQSSGNTIYF. As DNA, the CDR3 is TGTGCCAGCAGTTCGGGACAGAGCTCTGGAAACACCATATATTTT.

There are a few counts of this clone. In the same sample, other DNA sequences code for this CDR3. The chain carries TRBV5-1 and TRBJ1-1; perhaps TRBD1 as D (6 bases). This CDR3 spans 11 amino acids. Germline CDR1 SGHRS, CDR2 YFSETQ. Trimming removed 0 bases at V and 11 bases at J, with 8 bases between. The CDR3 sequence is CASSLAGEAFF. DNA of the CDR3: TGCGCCAGCAGCTTGGCAGGGGAGGCTTTCTTT.

CDR3 bases: TGTGCCAGCAGCGAGGGCGGCGGGGGACTCTACAATGAGCAGTTCTTC. Translating gives CASSEGGGGLYNEQFF. V gene TRBV9 combines with J gene TRBJ2-1; 7 bases line up with TRBD2. Germline loops: CDR1 SGDLS, CDR2 YYNGEE. The CDR3 sequence is 16 residues long. Unmatched junction bases numbered 9, after V lost 3 bases and J lost 3 bases.

Remarks on this clone: Germline and junction disagree at one end, which may indicate a read error. Other DNA variants within this sample encode the same CDR3. The V and J genes are TRBV20-1 and TRBJ1-3; D is ambiguous. CDR3 length: 11 residues. Looked up from germline, CDR1 is DFQATT and CDR2 is SNEGSKA (reference sequence). CDR3: CSARAGNTIYF. DNA of the CDR3: TGCAGTGCCAGAGCGGGAAACACCATATATTTT.

A few counts support this clone. J is TRBJ1-1 and V is TRBV19; D remains ambiguous. V was cut by 1 base and J by 0 bases, with 6 bases left in between. The CDR3 sequence is 14 residues long. The germline V gene encodes CDR1 LNHDA and CDR2 SQIVND (reference sequence). CDR3 nucleotide sequence: TGTGCCAGTAGTATAGGGGCGGTGAACACTGAAGCTTTCTTT. It yields the protein CASSIGAVNTEAFF.

The rearrangement uses TRBV7-2 and TRBJ2-7; 8 positions match TRBD2. This CDR3 has 15 amino acids. Trimming took 5 bases from V and 2 from J; bases not matched to a gene: 8. Germline V CDR1 and CDR2: SGHTA, FQGNSA. The CDR3 here is CASSQTSVAAYEQYF. DNA of the CDR3: TGTGCCAGCAGCCAGACTAGCGTAGCGGCCTACGAGCAGTACTTC.